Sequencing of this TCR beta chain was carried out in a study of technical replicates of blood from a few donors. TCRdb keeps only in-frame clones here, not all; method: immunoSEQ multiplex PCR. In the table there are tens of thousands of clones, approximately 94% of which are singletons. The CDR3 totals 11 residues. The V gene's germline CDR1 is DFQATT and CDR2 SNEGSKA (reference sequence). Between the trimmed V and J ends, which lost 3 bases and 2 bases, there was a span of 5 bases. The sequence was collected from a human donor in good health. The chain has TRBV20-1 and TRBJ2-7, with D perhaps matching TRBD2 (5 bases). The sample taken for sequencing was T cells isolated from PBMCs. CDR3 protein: CSASGTYEQYF. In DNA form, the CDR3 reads TGCAGTGCTAGCGGGACCTACGAGCAGTACTTC.